The rows below give T cell receptor beta chains drawn from one sample of a study of Graves' ophthalmopathy and Graves' hyperthyroidism. TCRdb itself ran the multiplex PCR reads through MiXCR, one entry per CDR3 protein. The sample holds under 350,000 distinct CDR3 sequences, under 20% seen once. Sequences were obtained from peripheral blood. Every receptor here comes from an adult man with Graves' ophthalmopathy. The CDR3 runs from the conserved cysteine through the conserved F or W. The order of the fields is clone size, J gene, V gene, CDR3 length, D gene, CDR3 DNA, CDR3 protein. A D gene is named only where the DNA matches it firmly. Rows give clone size only sometimes, using once, few, many, or a class for an expanded clone.

clone_size: many
j_call: TRBJ1-2
v_call: TRBV29-1
cdr3_length: 14
d_call: .
cdr3_nt: TGCAGCGTTGGAAGATTAGACAGCCTCTATGGCTACACCTTC
cdr3_aa: CSVGRLDSLYGYTF

clone_size: many
j_call: TRBJ1-2
v_call: TRBV7-3
cdr3_length: 13
d_call: TRBD1
cdr3_nt: TGTGCCAGCAGCCCGACAGGGGACCTCGGCTACACCTTC
cdr3_aa: CASSPTGDLGYTF

clone_size: many
j_call: TRBJ2-7
v_call: TRBV2
cdr3_length: 14
d_call: TRBD1
cdr3_nt: TGTGCCAGCAGCGGACAGGGGGCGCCTATCGAGCAGTACTTC
cdr3_aa: CASSGQGAPIEQYF

clone_size: many
j_call: TRBJ1-2
v_call: TRBV15
cdr3_length: 13
d_call: TRBD1
cdr3_nt: TGTGCCACCAGCCCGACAGGGAACTATGGCTACACCTTC
cdr3_aa: CATSPTGNYGYTF

clone_size: many
j_call: TRBJ2-7
v_call: TRBV6-2/TRBV6-3
cdr3_length: 15
d_call: TRBD1
cdr3_nt: TGTGCCAGCAGTTACTCGGGACAGGCCTCCTACGAGCAGTACTTC
cdr3_aa: CASSYSGQASYEQYF

clone_size: many
j_call: TRBJ2-5
v_call: TRBV30
cdr3_length: 13
d_call: .
cdr3_nt: TGTGCCTGGAGTTCCAGGGGCCTCGAGACCCAGTACTTC
cdr3_aa: CAWSSRGLETQYF

clone_size: .
j_call: TRBJ2-5
v_call: TRBV7-7
cdr3_length: 15
d_call: TRBD1
cdr3_nt: TGTGCTAGCAGCTATGGGACAGCAGTACAAGAGACCCAGTACTTC
cdr3_aa: CASSYGTAVQETQYF

clone_size: .
j_call: TRBJ2-5
v_call: TRBV19
cdr3_length: 15
d_call: .
cdr3_nt: TGTGCCAGTAGTCGATTGACAGCAAAGGGAGAGACCCAGTACTTC
cdr3_aa: CASSRLTAKGETQYF

clone_size: many
j_call: TRBJ2-5
v_call: TRBV6-5
cdr3_length: 15
d_call: .
cdr3_nt: TGTGCCAGCAGTTACTACGACGGGGTCGGAGAGACCCAGTACTTC
cdr3_aa: CASSYYDGVGETQYF

clone_size: many
j_call: TRBJ1-2
v_call: TRBV2
cdr3_length: 14
d_call: .
cdr3_nt: TGTGCCAGCAGGAGACTCGGCCGGAGCTATGGCTACACCTTC
cdr3_aa: CASRRLGRSYGYTF

clone_size: many
j_call: TRBJ2-5
v_call: TRBV7-9
cdr3_length: 14
d_call: .
cdr3_nt: TGTGCCAGCAGCTTAGGTGTAGGCTCAGAGACCCAGTACTTC
cdr3_aa: CASSLGVGSETQYF

clone_size: .
j_call: TRBJ2-4
v_call: TRBV7-2
cdr3_length: 13
d_call: .
cdr3_nt: TGTGCCAGCAGCCCTGGGGCAGGCAACATTCAGTACTTC
cdr3_aa: CASSPGAGNIQYF

clone_size: many
j_call: TRBJ1-2
v_call: TRBV15
cdr3_length: 14
d_call: .
cdr3_nt: TGTGCCACCAGTTATCAACAGGGTAACTATGGCTACACCTTC
cdr3_aa: CATSYQQGNYGYTF

clone_size: many
j_call: TRBJ2-7
v_call: TRBV5-1
cdr3_length: 13
d_call: .
cdr3_nt: TGCGCCAGTAACTTTGGAGGGGGCTACGAGCAGTACTTC
cdr3_aa: CASNFGGGYEQYF

clone_size: many
j_call: TRBJ1-3
v_call: TRBV12-3/TRBV12-4
cdr3_length: 15
d_call: .
cdr3_nt: TGTGCCAGCAGGGGGAGTGGAGTTGCGGGAAACACCATATATTTT
cdr3_aa: CASRGSGVAGNTIYF

clone_size: many
j_call: TRBJ2-5
v_call: TRBV7-9
cdr3_length: 15
d_call: TRBD2
cdr3_nt: TGTGCCAGCAGCCCTCTAGCGGGACCCCAAGAGACCCAGTACTTC
cdr3_aa: CASSPLAGPQETQYF